This TCR beta chain was observed in a study of blood T cell repertoires in COVID-19. Looking at the study overall: PBMCs, B-cell-depleted T cells, or T cells provided the cDNA or gDNA that made up the material.

This CDR3 is 16 amino acids long. Trimming took 4 bases from V and 0 from J, leaving 14 bases between them. Germline CDR1 reads SGHRS; CDR2 reads YFSETQ. In the original analysis: Scientists estimated how many nucleated cells there were by amplifying reference gene primers. The method was immunoSEQ multiplex PCR; TCRdb's version includes in-frame clones alone and lacks a portion of them. Clonal size and the V and J genes are those of that table, whereas D and trimming came from the DNA. The sample carries more than 150,000 clones, 85% to 95% recorded once. This clone was observed a single time. Patients in Seattle were enrolled during active infection, then followed longitudinally.

The receptor was derived from a man younger than 45 with COVID-19, enrolled during active disease. This rearrangement joins TRBV5-1 to TRBJ2-1, with a weak D call TRBD2 (6 bases). Sequenced: peripheral blood. CDR3 protein: CASSVDGGRSYNEQFF. The CDR3 nucleotides read TGCGCCAGCAGCGTAGACGGGGGACGCTCCTACAATGAGCAGTTCTTC.